This is a list of T cell receptor beta chains from one sample in a study of blood T cell repertoires in COVID-19. Profiling relied on immunoSEQ multiplex PCR, and the TCRdb table lists in-frame clones only, not all of them. The table has about 190,000 clones, 70% to 85% seen once. The specimen was peripheral blood. These TCRs come from a man aged 50 or older who had recovered from COVID-19. CDR3s include the opening cysteine and the closing phenylalanine or tryptophan. The order of the fields is clone size, D gene, V gene, CDR3 length, J gene, CDR3 protein, CDR3 DNA. A D gene is named only where the DNA matches it firmly. Part of the rows lack a size; the others show once, few, many or a class for expanded clones.

abundance: -; d_gene: TRBD2; v_gene: TRBV5-6; len: 16; j_gene: TRBJ2-1; CDR3aa: CASSSPIAGGSVEQFF; CDR3nt: TGTGCCAGCAGCTCCCCAATAGCGGGGGGTTCAGTGGAGCAGTTCTTC
abundance: -; d_gene: -; v_gene: TRBV28; len: 13; j_gene: TRBJ2-7; CDR3aa: CASSPGGAYEQYF; CDR3nt: TGTGCCAGCAGTCCTGGAGGGGCCTACGAGCAGTACTTC
abundance: -; d_gene: TRBD2; v_gene: TRBV7-2; len: 12; j_gene: TRBJ2-1; CDR3aa: CASQREENEQFF; CDR3nt: TGTGCCAGCCAGCGGGAGGAGAATGAGCAGTTCTTC
abundance: -; d_gene: TRBD2; v_gene: TRBV7-3; len: 17; j_gene: TRBJ2-3; CDR3aa: CASSLGYSSGRTDTQYF; CDR3nt: TGTGCCAGCAGCTTAGGATATTCTAGCGGCCGCACAGATACGCAGTATTTT
abundance: -; d_gene: TRBD2; v_gene: TRBV7-2; len: 16; j_gene: TRBJ2-5; CDR3aa: CASSPGTSGIVETQYF; CDR3nt: TGTGCCAGCAGCCCCGGGACTAGCGGGATTGTAGAGACCCAGTACTTC
abundance: -; d_gene: TRBD1; v_gene: TRBV7-2; len: 14; j_gene: TRBJ1-2; CDR3aa: CASSPRTGYYGYTF; CDR3nt: TGTGCCAGCAGCCCGAGGACAGGCTATTATGGCTACACCTTC
abundance: -; d_gene: TRBD1; v_gene: TRBV2; len: 15; j_gene: TRBJ1-1; CDR3aa: CASSLRTGPAAEAFF; CDR3nt: TGTGCCAGCAGTCTCCGGACAGGGCCGGCGGCTGAAGCTTTCTTT
abundance: -; d_gene: TRBD1; v_gene: TRBV28; len: 17; j_gene: TRBJ1-2; CDR3aa: CASSLWGRDRGNYGYTF; CDR3nt: TGTGCCAGCAGCCTTTGGGGCCGGGACAGGGGGAACTATGGCTACACCTTC
abundance: -; d_gene: -; v_gene: TRBV9; len: 17; j_gene: TRBJ2-3; CDR3aa: CASSVWVSDSRTDTQYF; CDR3nt: TGTGCCAGCAGCGTATGGGTTTCGGACTCTCGCACAGATACGCAGTATTTT
abundance: -; d_gene: TRBD2; v_gene: TRBV7-3; len: 17; j_gene: TRBJ2-2; CDR3aa: CASSAAPGLDGTGELFF; CDR3nt: TGTGCCAGCAGCGCCGCCCCGGGACTAGACGGAACCGGGGAGCTGTTTTTT
abundance: -; d_gene: TRBD1; v_gene: TRBV6-5; len: 13; j_gene: TRBJ1-2; CDR3aa: CASNQDRNYGYTF; CDR3nt: TGTGCCAGCAATCAGGACAGGAACTATGGCTACACCTTC
abundance: -; d_gene: TRBD1; v_gene: TRBV6-1; len: 15; j_gene: TRBJ1-5; CDR3aa: CASSEDRGRDQPQHF; CDR3nt: TGTGCCAGCAGTGAGGACAGGGGGCGAGATCAGCCCCAGCATTTT
abundance: few; d_gene: -; v_gene: TRBV6-6; len: 15; j_gene: TRBJ2-7; CDR3aa: CASSLLGLLWDEQYF; CDR3nt: TGTGCCAGCAGCCTACTGGGACTCCTGTGGGACGAGCAGTACTTC